Listed below are T cell receptor beta chains from one sample, sequenced in a study of T-cell memory formation after mild COVID-19. MiXCR, run by TCRdb on the 5' RACE reads, gives a single entry per CDR3 protein. Among hundreds of thousands of distinct CDR3 sequences listed, 20% were seen once. The sequencing sample was made of PBMCs or a T cell subset sorted from them (not recorded which). Every receptor here comes from an adult woman who had mild COVID-19 (a few samples of this study predate the infection). Cell type and time point are not known. Both conserved end residues are part of each CDR3. Each record gives: CDR3 DNA, CDR3 protein, V gene, J gene, clone size, D gene. A D gene is named only where the DNA matches it firmly. Some rows have no size entry. The others give once, few or many, or a class for an expanded clone.

cdr3_nt: TGTGCCAGCAGTATCAGTGGGAGCTCTGGAAACACAATATATTTT; cdr3_aa: CASSISGSSGNTIYF; v_call: TRBV12-3/TRBV12-4; j_call: TRBJ1-3; clone_size: .; d_call: .
cdr3_nt: TGTGCCAGCAGTTACGGGGGACTAAGATACGAGCAGTACTTC; cdr3_aa: CASSYGGLRYEQYF; v_call: TRBV6-2/TRBV6-3; j_call: TRBJ2-7; clone_size: few; d_call: TRBD2
cdr3_nt: TGTGCCAGCAGTGAGCTTCCTTCCCATTCACCCCTCCACTTT; cdr3_aa: CASSELPSHSPLHF; v_call: TRBV25-1; j_call: TRBJ1-6; clone_size: once; d_call: .
cdr3_nt: TGTGCCAGCAGTTCGCTCGGGGGGGCCGCGGAGACCCAGTACTTC; cdr3_aa: CASSSLGGAAETQYF; v_call: TRBV6-2/TRBV6-3; j_call: TRBJ2-5; clone_size: .; d_call: TRBD2
cdr3_nt: TGTGCCAGCAGCCAAAGGAGGGCGAGTGAAGCTTTCTTT; cdr3_aa: CASSQRRASEAFF; v_call: TRBV3-1; j_call: TRBJ1-1; clone_size: few; d_call: .
cdr3_nt: TGCGCCAGCAGCTTTGGAGTGACAGGGGCGGGGGAGACCCAGTACTTC; cdr3_aa: CASSFGVTGAGETQYF; v_call: TRBV5-1; j_call: TRBJ2-5; clone_size: few; d_call: TRBD1
cdr3_nt: TGTGCCAGCAGCTCTGGCTTACTAGCGAGACTGCGATTGGATACGCAGTATTTT; cdr3_aa: CASSSGLLARLRLDTQYF; v_call: TRBV7-9; j_call: TRBJ2-3; clone_size: .; d_call: TRBD2
cdr3_nt: TGTGCCAGCAGCTTGATCCGGACTAGCGGCACAGATACGCAGTATTTT; cdr3_aa: CASSLIRTSGTDTQYF; v_call: TRBV7-8; j_call: TRBJ2-3; clone_size: .; d_call: TRBD2
cdr3_nt: TGTGCCACCAGCATCGACAGGGTGAACACCGGGGAGCTGTTTTTT; cdr3_aa: CATSIDRVNTGELFF; v_call: TRBV15; j_call: TRBJ2-2; clone_size: .; d_call: TRBD1
cdr3_nt: TGTGCCAGCAGCTTAGGACAGTTGGACAATGAGCAGTTCTTC; cdr3_aa: CASSLGQLDNEQFF; v_call: TRBV11-3; j_call: TRBJ2-1; clone_size: few; d_call: .
cdr3_nt: TGCAGTGCTTCTAGCGGGGCCTCCTACGAGCAGTACTTC; cdr3_aa: CSASSGASYEQYF; v_call: TRBV20-1; j_call: TRBJ2-7; clone_size: few; d_call: TRBD2
cdr3_nt: TGCGCCAGCAGTGGGGGCCGCGGGAACCAAGAGACCCAGTACTTC; cdr3_aa: CASSGGRGNQETQYF; v_call: TRBV5-1; j_call: TRBJ2-5; clone_size: few; d_call: .
cdr3_nt: TGTGCCAGCAGCAACTACAGGGTACAGAACACTGAAGCTTTCTTT; cdr3_aa: CASSNYRVQNTEAFF; v_call: TRBV2; j_call: TRBJ1-1; clone_size: few; d_call: .
cdr3_nt: TGCGCCAGCAGCCAAGCTGAGGGGGGCTGGGAGACCCAGTACTTC; cdr3_aa: CASSQAEGGWETQYF; v_call: TRBV4-1; j_call: TRBJ2-5; clone_size: few; d_call: .
cdr3_nt: TGTGCCAGCAGTTTAGGGTACGGACAAAAGATCGCCGGGGAGCTGTTTTTT; cdr3_aa: CASSLGYGQKIAGELFF; v_call: TRBV27; j_call: TRBJ2-2; clone_size: .; d_call: .
cdr3_nt: TGTGCCAGCAGCTTAGATTATCCCCACGAGCAGTACTTC; cdr3_aa: CASSLDYPHEQYF; v_call: TRBV7-2; j_call: TRBJ2-7; clone_size: .; d_call: .
cdr3_nt: TGTGCCAGCTCACCACGAGGACCAGGATACGAGCAGTACTTC; cdr3_aa: CASSPRGPGYEQYF; v_call: TRBV18; j_call: TRBJ2-7; clone_size: .; d_call: .
cdr3_nt: TGTGCCAGCAGCTTAGTGCCTGTCCCCGGGGAGCTGTTTTTT; cdr3_aa: CASSLVPVPGELFF; v_call: TRBV7-2; j_call: TRBJ2-2; clone_size: .; d_call: .
cdr3_nt: TGTGCCAGCAGCCAGGATAGTTCTGGAAACACCATATATTTT; cdr3_aa: CASSQDSSGNTIYF; v_call: TRBV3-1; j_call: TRBJ1-3; clone_size: few; d_call: .
cdr3_nt: TGTGCCAGCAGCTTAGGGGGGGGCTCCCTCGCCTACGAGCAGTACTTC; cdr3_aa: CASSLGGGSLAYEQYF; v_call: TRBV11-2; j_call: TRBJ2-7; clone_size: .; d_call: .
cdr3_nt: TGTGCCAGCAGCCAATCAGGACGACCCTCCTACGAGCAGTACTTC; cdr3_aa: CASSQSGRPSYEQYF; v_call: TRBV3-1; j_call: TRBJ2-7; clone_size: few; d_call: .
cdr3_nt: TGTGCCAGCAGACCGGACGGACGGATTTCACCCCTCCACTTT; cdr3_aa: CASRPDGRISPLHF; v_call: TRBV6-2/TRBV6-3; j_call: TRBJ1-6; clone_size: few; d_call: .
cdr3_nt: TGTGCCAGCAGCTTAATGGTGGGGAGACAAGAGACCCAGTACTTC; cdr3_aa: CASSLMVGRQETQYF; v_call: TRBV7-3; j_call: TRBJ2-5; clone_size: .; d_call: .
cdr3_nt: TGCGCCAGCAGCCAAGAACCGGGGGGCTGGGGGGAGACCCAGTACTTC; cdr3_aa: CASSQEPGGWGETQYF; v_call: TRBV4-1; j_call: TRBJ2-5; clone_size: .; d_call: .
cdr3_nt: TGCGCCAGCAGCTTGTATCTCGGGGAGAGTGGCTACACCTTC; cdr3_aa: CASSLYLGESGYTF; v_call: TRBV5-1; j_call: TRBJ1-2; clone_size: .; d_call: .
cdr3_nt: TGTGCCAGCAGTTTCTGGGACTATGGCTACACCTTC; cdr3_aa: CASSFWDYGYTF; v_call: TRBV28; j_call: TRBJ1-2; clone_size: .; d_call: .
cdr3_nt: TGTGCCAGCAGCTCACGCAGGACAGAGAACACTGAAGCTTTCTTT; cdr3_aa: CASSSRRTENTEAFF; v_call: TRBV7-2; j_call: TRBJ1-1; clone_size: few; d_call: .
cdr3_nt: TGCGCCAGCAGACCGGGACTGGATTCCTACGAGCAGTACTTC; cdr3_aa: CASRPGLDSYEQYF; v_call: TRBV5-1; j_call: TRBJ2-7; clone_size: few; d_call: .
cdr3_nt: TGTGCCATCAGTGAGTCGAACAGGGGGAAGAGGGATACGCAGTATTTT; cdr3_aa: CAISESNRGKRDTQYF; v_call: TRBV10-3; j_call: TRBJ2-3; clone_size: .; d_call: TRBD1
cdr3_nt: TGTGCCACCAGCACAGGGTTTTGGAACACCGGGGAGCTGTTTTTT; cdr3_aa: CATSTGFWNTGELFF; v_call: TRBV15; j_call: TRBJ2-2; clone_size: few; d_call: .
cdr3_nt: TGTGCCAGCGTAAGGGGTGGCGGGGAGCTGTTTTTT; cdr3_aa: CASVRGGGELFF; v_call: TRBV12-3/TRBV12-4; j_call: TRBJ2-2; clone_size: few; d_call: .
cdr3_nt: TGTGCCAGCAGTTTTGTGGGGGAAGGGGCCAACGTCCTGACTTTC; cdr3_aa: CASSFVGEGANVLTF; v_call: TRBV6-2/TRBV6-3; j_call: TRBJ2-6; clone_size: .; d_call: .
cdr3_nt: TGTGCCATCAGCTCAAATCTAGCGGGGGCCAAACTTAAACTCACAGATACGCAGTATTTT; cdr3_aa: CAISSNLAGAKLKLTDTQYF; v_call: TRBV10-3; j_call: TRBJ2-3; clone_size: .; d_call: TRBD2
cdr3_nt: TGCGCCAGCAGCCAGGGAAGCGGGCCGGAAAACATTCAGTACTTC; cdr3_aa: CASSQGSGPENIQYF; v_call: TRBV4-3; j_call: TRBJ2-4; clone_size: few; d_call: .
cdr3_nt: TGTGCCAGCAGCACCACGAGCAGGGCTTGGGATGAGCAGTTCTTC; cdr3_aa: CASSTTSRAWDEQFF; v_call: TRBV21-1; j_call: TRBJ2-1; clone_size: few; d_call: .
cdr3_nt: TGTGCCAGCTCACCGACTGGGACAGTCCGGGACACTGAAGCTTTCTTT; cdr3_aa: CASSPTGTVRDTEAFF; v_call: TRBV18; j_call: TRBJ1-1; clone_size: many; d_call: TRBD1
cdr3_nt: TGTGCCAGCAGTGCCCCGCGGGACTTCTCGAGCACAGATACGCAGTATTTT; cdr3_aa: CASSAPRDFSSTDTQYF; v_call: TRBV6-6; j_call: TRBJ2-3; clone_size: few; d_call: .
cdr3_nt: TGCGCCAGCAGATATCCAGGGGGCGACGTCGTCACTGAAGCTTTCTTT; cdr3_aa: CASRYPGGDVVTEAFF; v_call: TRBV5-1; j_call: TRBJ1-1; clone_size: few; d_call: TRBD1
cdr3_nt: TGTGCCAGCAGTTCGATCAGCGGGAGTGGAGCCAAAAACATTCAGTACTTC; cdr3_aa: CASSSISGSGAKNIQYF; v_call: TRBV6-5; j_call: TRBJ2-4; clone_size: .; d_call: TRBD2
cdr3_nt: TGTGCCAGCAGTGCCGGGGAGGACGAGCAGTACTTC; cdr3_aa: CASSAGEDEQYF; v_call: TRBV25-1; j_call: TRBJ2-7; clone_size: few; d_call: .
cdr3_nt: TGCGCCAGCAGCCAAGTGCTTCGGAACCCTTACTATGGCTACACCTTC; cdr3_aa: CASSQVLRNPYYGYTF; v_call: TRBV4-3; j_call: TRBJ1-2; clone_size: .; d_call: .
cdr3_nt: TGTGCCAGCAGTTTATCGCTGCTAGCGGCCGAGCAGTACTTC; cdr3_aa: CASSLSLLAAEQYF; v_call: TRBV27; j_call: TRBJ2-7; clone_size: few; d_call: TRBD2
cdr3_nt: TGTGCCAGCTCCCCGGGGGGAGCGGGAGAAAGCTCCTACAATGAGCAGTTCTTC; cdr3_aa: CASSPGGAGESSYNEQFF; v_call: TRBV11-3; j_call: TRBJ2-1; clone_size: few; d_call: TRBD2
cdr3_nt: TGTGCCAGTACCCTGACGGATAACTATGGCTACACCTTC; cdr3_aa: CASTLTDNYGYTF; v_call: TRBV19; j_call: TRBJ1-2; clone_size: .; d_call: .
cdr3_nt: TGTGCCAGTAGTATCTCCGGGGGCCCGAACCACGAGCAGTACTTC; cdr3_aa: CASSISGGPNHEQYF; v_call: TRBV19; j_call: TRBJ2-7; clone_size: .; d_call: .
cdr3_nt: TGTGCCAGCAGCTTGGACCGCCTAGGCGAGCAGTACTTC; cdr3_aa: CASSLDRLGEQYF; v_call: TRBV5-4; j_call: TRBJ2-7; clone_size: .; d_call: .
cdr3_nt: TGTGCCAGCAGCTTAGGAGCGGGAACGGATGAGCAGTTCTTC; cdr3_aa: CASSLGAGTDEQFF; v_call: TRBV7-6; j_call: TRBJ2-1; clone_size: few; d_call: TRBD2
cdr3_nt: TGCGCCAGCAGCTTGGGAGTGGGACAGGGGAGAGGCTACACCTTC; cdr3_aa: CASSLGVGQGRGYTF; v_call: TRBV5-1; j_call: TRBJ1-2; clone_size: few; d_call: TRBD1
cdr3_nt: TGTGCCAGCAGCTTAGGACTGAATGAAAAACTGTTTTTT; cdr3_aa: CASSLGLNEKLFF; v_call: TRBV11-2; j_call: TRBJ1-4; clone_size: .; d_call: .
cdr3_nt: TGCGCCAGCAGCTTGGCGATATCCTACGAGCAGTACTTC; cdr3_aa: CASSLAISYEQYF; v_call: TRBV5-1; j_call: TRBJ2-7; clone_size: few; d_call: .
cdr3_nt: TGCGCCAGCAGGGGACAGGTTTATTCACCCCTCCACTTT; cdr3_aa: CASRGQVYSPLHF; v_call: TRBV5-1; j_call: TRBJ1-6; clone_size: .; d_call: TRBD1
cdr3_nt: TGTGCCAGCAGCTTACCTAGCTGGGGGGGGCTCTACGAGCAGTACTTC; cdr3_aa: CASSLPSWGGLYEQYF; v_call: TRBV7-2; j_call: TRBJ2-7; clone_size: .; d_call: .
cdr3_nt: TGTGCCAGCAGTCCCATGGGACAGGTGCATGTGGAGCTGTTTTTT; cdr3_aa: CASSPMGQVHVELFF; v_call: TRBV11-2; j_call: TRBJ2-2; clone_size: .; d_call: TRBD1
cdr3_nt: TGTGCCAGCAGTTACTCGACCTTCTCCTACGAGCAGTACTTC; cdr3_aa: CASSYSTFSYEQYF; v_call: TRBV6-2/TRBV6-3; j_call: TRBJ2-7; clone_size: .; d_call: .
cdr3_nt: TGTGCCAGCAGTTTTGGGGGAATGAGCAATCAGCCCCAGCATTTT; cdr3_aa: CASSFGGMSNQPQHF; v_call: TRBV28; j_call: TRBJ1-5; clone_size: .; d_call: .
cdr3_nt: TGTGCCAGCAGTGACGGCAGGGCCACCGGGGAGCTGTTTTTT; cdr3_aa: CASSDGRATGELFF; v_call: TRBV6-4; j_call: TRBJ2-2; clone_size: few; d_call: .
cdr3_nt: TGTGCCAGCAGCTTAGTCTCGACTCATAAGTACTTC; cdr3_aa: CASSLVSTHKYF; v_call: TRBV7-2; j_call: TRBJ2-4; clone_size: .; d_call: .
cdr3_nt: TGCGCCAGCAGCCTATGTTGTAGTCCCATCTACGAGCAGTACTTC; cdr3_aa: CASSLCCSPIYEQYF; v_call: TRBV23-1; j_call: TRBJ2-7; clone_size: .; d_call: .
cdr3_nt: TGTGCCAGCAGAGACGGCGGTGGGTATGGCTACACCTTC; cdr3_aa: CASRDGGGYGYTF; v_call: TRBV6-2/TRBV6-3; j_call: TRBJ1-2; clone_size: .; d_call: .